This TCR beta chain originates from a study of blood T cell repertoires in COVID-19. This CDR3 region has 15 residues. V was clipped by 0 bases and J by 5 bases, with 13 bases between them. Looked up from germline, CDR1 is SGHAT and CDR2 is FQNNGV. Sequencing used immunoSEQ multiplex PCR; TCRdb keeps in-frame clones, though not all of them. The table records 200,000 to 300,000 clones, around 90% of them present only once. This receptor was identified in a man aged 18 to 29 with active or convalescent COVID-19. The rearrangement uses TRBV11-2 and TRBJ1-1; no reliable D call. The source material was peripheral blood. CDR3 sequence: CASSLDYGRSTEAFF. The CDR3 DNA sequence: TGTGCCAGCAGCTTAGATTACGGGAGGTCGACTGAAGCTTTCTTT.